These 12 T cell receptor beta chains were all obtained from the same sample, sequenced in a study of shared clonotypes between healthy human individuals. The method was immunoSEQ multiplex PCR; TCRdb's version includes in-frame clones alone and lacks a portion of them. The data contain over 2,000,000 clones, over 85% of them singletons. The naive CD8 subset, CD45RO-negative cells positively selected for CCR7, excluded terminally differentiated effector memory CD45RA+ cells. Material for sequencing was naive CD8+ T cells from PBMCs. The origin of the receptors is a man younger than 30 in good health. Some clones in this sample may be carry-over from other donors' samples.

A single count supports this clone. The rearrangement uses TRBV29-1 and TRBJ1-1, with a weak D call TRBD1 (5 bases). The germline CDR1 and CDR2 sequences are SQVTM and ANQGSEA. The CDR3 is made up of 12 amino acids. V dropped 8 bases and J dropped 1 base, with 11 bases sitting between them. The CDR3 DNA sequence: TGCAGCATCCCGAGGGGGAACACTGAAGCTTTCTTT. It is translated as CSIPRGNTEAFF.

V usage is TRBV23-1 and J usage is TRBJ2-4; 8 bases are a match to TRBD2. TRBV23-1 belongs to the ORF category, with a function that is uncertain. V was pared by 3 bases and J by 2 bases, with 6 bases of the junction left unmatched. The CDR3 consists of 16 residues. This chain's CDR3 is CASSQPLAGSKNIQYF. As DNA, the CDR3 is TGCGCCAGCAGTCAGCCGCTAGCGGGTTCCAAAAACATTCAGTACTTC.

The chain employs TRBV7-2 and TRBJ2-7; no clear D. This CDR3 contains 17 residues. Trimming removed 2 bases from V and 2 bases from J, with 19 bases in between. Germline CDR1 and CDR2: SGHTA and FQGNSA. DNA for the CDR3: TGTGCCAGCAGCTTAAGAGCCTCCGTCGAGGTCGCCTACGAGCAGTACTTC. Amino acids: CASSLRASVEVAYEQYF. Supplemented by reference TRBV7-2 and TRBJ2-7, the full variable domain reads GAGVSQSPSNKVTEKGKDVELRCDPISGHTALYWYRQSLGQGLEFLIYFQGNSAPDKSGLPSDRFSAERTGGSVSTLTIQRTQQEDSAVYLCASSLRASVEVAYEQYFGPGTRLTVT.

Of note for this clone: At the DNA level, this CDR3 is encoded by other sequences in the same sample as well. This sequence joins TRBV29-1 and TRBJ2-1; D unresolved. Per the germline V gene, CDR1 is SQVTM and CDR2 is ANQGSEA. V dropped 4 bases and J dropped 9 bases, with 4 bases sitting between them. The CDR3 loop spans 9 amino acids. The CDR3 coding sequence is TGCAGCGTTGGGGGTGAGCAGTTCTTC. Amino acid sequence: CSVGGEQFF.

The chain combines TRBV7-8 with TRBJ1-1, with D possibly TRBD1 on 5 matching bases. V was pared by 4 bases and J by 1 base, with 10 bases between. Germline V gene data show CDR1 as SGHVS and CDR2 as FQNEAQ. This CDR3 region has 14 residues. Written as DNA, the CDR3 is TGTGCCAGCAGCTCGGACATCTGGAACACTGAAGCTTTCTTT. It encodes CASSSDIWNTEAFF.

The CDR3 loop is CASSSEPGTPGELFF. The CDR3 DNA reads as TGTGCCAGCAGCTCCGAACCCGGGACGCCCGGGGAGCTGTTTTTT. The gene calls are TRBV7-8 and TRBJ2-2; D may correspond to TRBD1 or TRBD2 (5 bases each). The germline gives CDR1 SGHVS, CDR2 FQNEAQ. V gave up 4 bases and J gave up 6 bases, with 15 bases separating them. There are 15 residues in the CDR3.

CDR3 DNA sequence: TGTGCCAGCTCCTGGGACAGTTCCTACGAGCAGTACTTC. It is translated as CASSWDSSYEQYF. This chain connects TRBV2 to TRBJ2-7, with 7 bases matching TRBD1. V shed 8 bases and J 1 base; nucleotides not matched to a gene: 5. The CDR3 extends over 13 amino acids. The germline gives CDR1 SNHLY, CDR2 FYNNEI.

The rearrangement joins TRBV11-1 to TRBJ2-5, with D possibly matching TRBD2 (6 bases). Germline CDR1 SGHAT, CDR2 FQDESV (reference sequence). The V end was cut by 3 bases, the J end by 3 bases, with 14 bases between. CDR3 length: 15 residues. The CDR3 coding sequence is TGTGCCAGCAGCTTTATCGGCCGGGAGAAAGAGACCCAGTACTTC. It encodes CASSFIGREKETQYF.

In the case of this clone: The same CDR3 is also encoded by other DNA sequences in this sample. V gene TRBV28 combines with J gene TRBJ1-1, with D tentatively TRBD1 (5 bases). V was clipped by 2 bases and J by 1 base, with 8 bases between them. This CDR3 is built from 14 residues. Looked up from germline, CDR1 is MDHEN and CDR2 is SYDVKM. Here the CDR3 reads CASSLAGTNTEAFF. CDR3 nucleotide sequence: TGTGCCAGCAGTTTAGCAGGGACGAACACTGAAGCTTTCTTT.

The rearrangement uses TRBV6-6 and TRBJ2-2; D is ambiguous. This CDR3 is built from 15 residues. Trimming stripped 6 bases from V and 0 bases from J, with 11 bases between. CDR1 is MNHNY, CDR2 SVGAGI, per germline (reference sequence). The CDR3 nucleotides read TGTGCCAGCAGGTCTGGACGGGCGAACACCGGGGAGCTGTTTTTT. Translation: CASRSGRANTGELFF.

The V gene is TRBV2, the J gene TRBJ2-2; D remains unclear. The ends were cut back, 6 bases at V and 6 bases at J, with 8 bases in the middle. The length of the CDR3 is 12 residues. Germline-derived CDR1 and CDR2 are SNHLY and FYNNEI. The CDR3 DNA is TGTGCCAGCAGCGAAATACCCGGGGAGCTGTTTTTT. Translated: CASSEIPGELFF.

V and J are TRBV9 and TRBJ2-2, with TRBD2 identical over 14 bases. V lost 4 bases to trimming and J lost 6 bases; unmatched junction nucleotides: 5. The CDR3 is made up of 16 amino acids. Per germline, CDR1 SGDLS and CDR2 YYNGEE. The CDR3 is CASSRRLAGGSGELFF. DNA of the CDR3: TGTGCCAGCAGCCGTAGACTAGCGGGAGGGTCCGGGGAGCTGTTTTTT.